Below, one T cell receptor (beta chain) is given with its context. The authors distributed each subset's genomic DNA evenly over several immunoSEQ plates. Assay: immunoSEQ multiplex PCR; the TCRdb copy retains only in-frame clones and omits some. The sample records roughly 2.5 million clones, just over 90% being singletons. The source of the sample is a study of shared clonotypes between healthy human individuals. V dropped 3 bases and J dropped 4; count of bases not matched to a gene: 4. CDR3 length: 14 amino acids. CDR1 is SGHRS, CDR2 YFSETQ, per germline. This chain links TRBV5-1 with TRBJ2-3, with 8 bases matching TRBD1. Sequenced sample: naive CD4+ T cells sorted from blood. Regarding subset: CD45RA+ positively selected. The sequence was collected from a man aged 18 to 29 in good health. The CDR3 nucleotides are TGCGCCAGCAGCTCGGACAGGGCGCCAGATACGCAGTATTTT. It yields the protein CASSSDRAPDTQYF.